This T cell receptor beta chain is drawn from a study of lymphopenia after photon versus proton radiotherapy. This clone was observed a single time. Its antigen is unidentified. Study observations and caveats: Survival link was tested only in deceased patients; proton benefit remains a possibility. Larger post-nadir TCR diversity loss correlated inversely with survival in deceased patients. Photon-treated patients lost naive T cells and TCR diversity; proton-treated stayed stable. Post-nadir diversity loss with photons came from oligoclonal expansion, particularly CD8+ Temra cells.

The CDR3 runs to 15 residues. Germline V gene data show CDR1 as SGHTA and CDR2 as FQGTGA. V lost 2 bases and J lost 2, with 9 bases in between. TCRdb's copy holds only in-frame clones and misses some; the assay was immunoSEQ multiplex PCR. This sample has tens of thousands of clones, with around 86% found just once. V is TRBV7-3 and J is TRBJ2-2; D gene uncertain. The material sequenced was peripheral blood, taken from a patient treated with photon-based radiotherapy. This clonotype was sampled from a man aged 35 to 55 with gastric cancer. The CDR3, as DNA: TGTGCCAGCAGCTTAGCCGGCCGTAACACCGGGGAGCTGTTTTTT. Encoded protein: CASSLAGRNTGELFF. Full variable domain (missing parts from reference TRBV7-3 and TRBJ2-2): GAGVSQTPSNKVTEKGKYVELRCDPISGHTALYWYRQSLGQGPEFLIYFQGTGAADDSGLPNDRFFAVRPEGSVSTLKIQRTERGDSAVYLCASSLAGRNTGELFFGEGSRLTVL.